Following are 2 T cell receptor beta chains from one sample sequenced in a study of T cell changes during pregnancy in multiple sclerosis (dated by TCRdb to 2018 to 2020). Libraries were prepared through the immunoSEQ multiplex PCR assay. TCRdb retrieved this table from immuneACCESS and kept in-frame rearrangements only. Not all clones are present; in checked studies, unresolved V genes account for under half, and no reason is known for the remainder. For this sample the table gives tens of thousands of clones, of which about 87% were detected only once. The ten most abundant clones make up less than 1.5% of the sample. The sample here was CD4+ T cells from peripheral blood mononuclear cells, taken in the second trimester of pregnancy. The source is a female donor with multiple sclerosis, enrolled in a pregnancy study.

The CDR3 loop is CASSLAGTSGFDEQYF. As DNA, the CDR3 is TGTGCCAGCAGCTTAGCCGGGACTAGCGGGTTCGACGAGCAGTACTTC. This chain uses TRBV7-2 with TRBJ2-7; 12 nucleotides line up with TRBD2. Germline V CDR1 and CDR2: SGHTA, FQGNSA. J lost 5 bases, V lost 0 bases, and 5 bases had no gene match. The CDR3 runs 16 residues. Full variable domain (rest looked up from reference TRBV7-2 and TRBJ2-7): GAGVSQSPSNKVTEKGKDVELRCDPISGHTALYWYRQSLGQGLEFLIYFQGNSAPDKSGLPSDRFSAERTGGSVSTLTIQRTQQEDSAVYLCASSLAGTSGFDEQYFGPGTRLTVT.

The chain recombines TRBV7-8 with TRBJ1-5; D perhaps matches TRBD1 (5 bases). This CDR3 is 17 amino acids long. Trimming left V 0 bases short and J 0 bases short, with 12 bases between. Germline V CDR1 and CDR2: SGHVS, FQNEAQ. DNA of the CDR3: TGTGCCAGCAGCTTAGCGCAGCAGGGTAATAGCAATCAGCCCCAGCATTTT. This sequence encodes CASSLAQQGNSNQPQHF.